Here is one T cell receptor beta chain with its context. Germline values: CDR1 LNHNV, CDR2 YYDKDF (reference sequence). The CDR3 has 13 amino acids. The V end was cut by 0 bases, the J end by 5 bases, with 6 bases between. The record originates from a study of T-cell memory formation after mild COVID-19. MiXCR, applied by TCRdb to the 5' RACE reads, yields one record per CDR3 protein. The sample lists around 300,000 distinct CDR3 sequences, 10% to 15% occurring once. This chain connects TRBV15 to TRBJ2-3; tentative D call: TRBD2 (5 bases). The TCR sequence derives from a man aged 18 to 30 who had mild COVID-19 (a few samples of this study predate the infection). Cell type and time point are not known. Sequencing used PBMCs or a T cell subset sorted from them (not recorded which). CDR3 residues: CATSRDRGDTQYF. CDR3 nucleotides: TGTGCCACCAGCAGAGATCGGGGAGATACGCAGTATTTT.